This TCR beta chain stems from a study of T cell responses to AZD1222 COVID-19 vaccine. Study-wide background: Second-dose intervals near 4 or 12 weeks were combined.

This CDR3 comprises 15 residues. With 2 bases removed from V and 8 bases from J, the gap between germline ends came to 18 bases. Germline loops: CDR1 MDHEN, CDR2 SYDVKM. TCRdb's copy holds only in-frame clones and misses some; the assay was immunoSEQ multiplex PCR. The sample lists 75,000 to 85,000 clones, roughly 90% occurring once. The rearrangement uses TRBV28 and TRBJ1-2, with D possibly TRBD1 on 5 matching bases. This clonotype was sampled from an adult in good health. Specimen: peripheral blood, collected on day 0 of AZD1222 vaccination. The CDR3 loop is CASSLVDNLSRGYTF. For the CDR3, the DNA is TGTGCCAGCAGTTTAGTGGACAACCTATCGAGGGGCTACACCTTC.